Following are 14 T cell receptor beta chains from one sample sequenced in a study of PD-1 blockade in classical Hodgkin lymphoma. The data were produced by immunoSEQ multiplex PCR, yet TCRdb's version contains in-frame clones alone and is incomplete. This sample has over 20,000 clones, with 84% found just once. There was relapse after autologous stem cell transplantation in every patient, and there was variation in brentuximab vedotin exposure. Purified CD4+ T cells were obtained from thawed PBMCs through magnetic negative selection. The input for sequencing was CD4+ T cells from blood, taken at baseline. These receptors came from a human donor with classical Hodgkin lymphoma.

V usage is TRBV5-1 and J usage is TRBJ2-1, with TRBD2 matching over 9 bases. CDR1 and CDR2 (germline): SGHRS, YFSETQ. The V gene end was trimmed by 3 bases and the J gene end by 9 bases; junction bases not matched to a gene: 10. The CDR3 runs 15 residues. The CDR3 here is CASSSWAGGLSEQFF. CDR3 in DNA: TGCGCCAGCAGCTCATGGGCGGGGGGGCTGTCTGAGCAGTTCTTC.

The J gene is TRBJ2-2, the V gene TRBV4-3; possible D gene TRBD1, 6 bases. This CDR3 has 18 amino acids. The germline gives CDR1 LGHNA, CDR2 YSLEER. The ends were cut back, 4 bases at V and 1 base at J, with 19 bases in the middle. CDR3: CASSRYQHRTVNTGELFF. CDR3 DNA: TGCGCCAGCAGCCGCTACCAACACCGGACAGTGAACACCGGGGAGCTGTTTTTT.

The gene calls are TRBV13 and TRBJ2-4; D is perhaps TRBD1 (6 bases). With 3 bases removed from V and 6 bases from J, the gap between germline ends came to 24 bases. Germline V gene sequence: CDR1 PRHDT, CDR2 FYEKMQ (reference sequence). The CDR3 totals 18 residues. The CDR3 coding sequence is TGTGCCAGCAGCTTCAAAACAGGGACCGACGTTACTAGAAACATTCAGTACTTC. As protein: CASSFKTGTDVTRNIQYF. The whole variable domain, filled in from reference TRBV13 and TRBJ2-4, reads AAGVIQSPRHLIKEKRETATLKCYPIPRHDTVYWYQQGPGQDPQFLISFYEKMQSDKGSIPDRFSAQQFSDYHSELNMSSLELGDSALYFCASSFKTGTDVTRNIQYFGAGTRLSVL.

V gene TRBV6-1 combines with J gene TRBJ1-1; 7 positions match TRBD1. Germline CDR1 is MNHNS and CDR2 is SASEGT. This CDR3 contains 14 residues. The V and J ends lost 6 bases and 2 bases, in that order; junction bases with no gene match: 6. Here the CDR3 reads CASSEQGLNTEAFF. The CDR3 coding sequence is TGTGCCAGCAGCGAACAGGGGCTAAACACTGAAGCTTTCTTT.

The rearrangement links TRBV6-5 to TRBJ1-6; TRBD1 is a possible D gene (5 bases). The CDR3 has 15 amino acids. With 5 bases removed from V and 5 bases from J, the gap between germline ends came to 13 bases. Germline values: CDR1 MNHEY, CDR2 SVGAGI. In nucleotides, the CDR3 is TGTGCCAGCAGTCACGGGGACCCTCATAATTCACCCCTCCACTTT. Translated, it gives CASSHGDPHNSPLHF.

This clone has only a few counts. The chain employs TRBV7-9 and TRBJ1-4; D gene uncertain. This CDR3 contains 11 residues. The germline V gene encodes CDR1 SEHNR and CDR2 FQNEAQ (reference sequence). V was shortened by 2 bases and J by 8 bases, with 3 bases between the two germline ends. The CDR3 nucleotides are TGTGCCAGCAGCTTAACCGAAAAACTGTTTTTT. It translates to CASSLTEKLFF.

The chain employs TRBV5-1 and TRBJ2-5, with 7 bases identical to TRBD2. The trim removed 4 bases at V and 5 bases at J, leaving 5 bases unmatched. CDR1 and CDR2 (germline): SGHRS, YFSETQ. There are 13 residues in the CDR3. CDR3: CASSGEGGETQYF. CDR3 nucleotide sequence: TGCGCCAGCAGCGGAGAGGGAGGGGAGACCCAGTACTTC. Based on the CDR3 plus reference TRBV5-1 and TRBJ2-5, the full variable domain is KAGVTQTPRYLIKTRGQQVTLSCSPISGHRSVSWYQQTPGQGLQFLFEYFSETQRNKGNFPGRFSGRQFSNSRSEMNVSTLELGDSALYLCASSGEGGETQYFGPGTRLLVL.

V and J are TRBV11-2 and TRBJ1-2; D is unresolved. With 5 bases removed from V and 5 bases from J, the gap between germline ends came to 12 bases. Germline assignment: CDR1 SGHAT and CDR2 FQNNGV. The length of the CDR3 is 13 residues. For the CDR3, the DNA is TGTGCCAGCAGCCCACAGCCGGATTATGGCTACACCTTC. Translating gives CASSPQPDYGYTF.

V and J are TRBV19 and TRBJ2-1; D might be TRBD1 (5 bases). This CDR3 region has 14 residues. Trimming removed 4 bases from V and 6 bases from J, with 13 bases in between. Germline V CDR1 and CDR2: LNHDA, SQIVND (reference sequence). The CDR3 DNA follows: TGTGCCAGTAGTAAAAGGGGCCGAGGCAATGAGCAGTTCTTC. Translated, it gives CASSKRGRGNEQFF. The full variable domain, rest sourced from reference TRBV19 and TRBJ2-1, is DGGITQSPKYLFRKEGQNVTLSCEQNLNHDAMYWYRQDPGQGLRLIYYSQIVNDFQKGDIAEGYSVSREKKESFPLTVTSAQKNPTAFYLCASSKRGRGNEQFFGPGTRLTVL.

The CDR3 coding sequence is TGTGCCAGCAGTTACTCGGGTTTTCAGGGCTATGGCTACACCTTC. As protein: CASSYSGFQGYGYTF. The chain combines TRBV6-6 with TRBJ1-2; TRBD1 might be the D (5 bases). V was pared by 0 bases and J by 4 bases, with 12 bases between. Germline V CDR1 and CDR2: MNHNY, SVGAGI (reference sequence). This CDR3 has 15 residues.

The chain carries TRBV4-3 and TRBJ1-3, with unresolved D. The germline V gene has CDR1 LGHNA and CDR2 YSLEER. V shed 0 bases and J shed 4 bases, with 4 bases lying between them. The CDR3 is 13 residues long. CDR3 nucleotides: TGCGCCAGCAGCCAAGAAACGGGAAACACCATATATTTT. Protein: CASSQETGNTIYF.

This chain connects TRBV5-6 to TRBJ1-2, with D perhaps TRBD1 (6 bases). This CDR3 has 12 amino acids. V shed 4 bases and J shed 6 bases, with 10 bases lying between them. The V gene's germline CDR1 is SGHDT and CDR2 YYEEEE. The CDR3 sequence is CASSLWGHGYTF. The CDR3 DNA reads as TGTGCCAGCAGCCTATGGGGGCATGGCTACACCTTC. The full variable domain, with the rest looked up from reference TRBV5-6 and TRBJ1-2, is DAGVTQSPTHLIKTRGQQVTLRCSPKSGHDTVSWYQQALGQGPQFIFQYYEEEERQRGNFPDRFSGHQFPNYSSELNVNALLLGDSALYLCASSLWGHGYTFGSGTRLTVV.

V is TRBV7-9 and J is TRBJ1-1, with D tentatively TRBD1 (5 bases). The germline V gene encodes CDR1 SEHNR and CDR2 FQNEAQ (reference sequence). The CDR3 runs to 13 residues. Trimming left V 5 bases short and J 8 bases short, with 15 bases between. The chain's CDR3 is CASSHYRGTEAFF. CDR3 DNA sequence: TGTGCCAGCAGCCACTATCGGGGGACGGAAGCTTTCTTT.

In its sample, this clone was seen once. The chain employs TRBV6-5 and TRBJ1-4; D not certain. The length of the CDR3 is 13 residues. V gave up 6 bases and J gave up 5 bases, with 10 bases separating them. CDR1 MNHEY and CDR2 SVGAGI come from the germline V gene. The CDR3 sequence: CASRMGVNEKLFF. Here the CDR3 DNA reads TGTGCCAGCAGAATGGGAGTCAATGAAAAACTGTTTTTT.